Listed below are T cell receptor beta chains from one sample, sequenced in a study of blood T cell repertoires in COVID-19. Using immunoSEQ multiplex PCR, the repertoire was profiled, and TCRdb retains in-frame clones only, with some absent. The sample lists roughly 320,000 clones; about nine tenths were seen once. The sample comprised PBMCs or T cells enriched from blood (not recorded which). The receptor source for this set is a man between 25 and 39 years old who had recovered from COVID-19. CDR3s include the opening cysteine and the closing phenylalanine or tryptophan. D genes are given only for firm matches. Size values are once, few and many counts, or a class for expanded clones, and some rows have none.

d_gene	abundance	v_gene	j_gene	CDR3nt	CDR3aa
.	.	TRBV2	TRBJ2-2	TGTGCCAGCAGGTGGGGCGCCTCGAACACCGGGGAGCTGTTTTTT	CASRWGASNTGELFF
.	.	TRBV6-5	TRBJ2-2	TGTGCCAGCAGTTTCCTCGGGGAGCTGTTTTTT	CASSFLGELFF
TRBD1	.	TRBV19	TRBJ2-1	TGTGCCAGTAGTCAAACAGGGGGGCTTTCCTACAATGAGCAGTTCTTC	CASSQTGGLSYNEQFF
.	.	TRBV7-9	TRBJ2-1	TGTGCCAGCAGATTAGTACAGGGTTACAATGAGCAGTTCTTC	CASRLVQGYNEQFF
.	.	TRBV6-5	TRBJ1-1	TGTGCCAGCAGTATGGCAGGGAACACTGAAGCTTTCTTT	CASSMAGNTEAFF
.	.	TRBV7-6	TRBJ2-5	TGTGCCAGCAGCCGACGTGCGGGACCGGGCCAAGAGACCCAGTACTTC	CASSRRAGPGQETQYF
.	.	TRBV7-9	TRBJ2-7	TGTGCCAGCAGCTTTACAGGGCCGGGGGAGCAGTACTTC	CASSFTGPGEQYF
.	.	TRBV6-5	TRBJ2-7	TGTGCCAGCAGGGCCGTTGGTAGCGCTGCCTACGAGCAGTACTTC	CASRAVGSAAYEQYF
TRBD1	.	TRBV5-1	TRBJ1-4	TGCGCCAGCAGCTTAGGGACAGGGGCAACTAATGAAAAACTGTTTTTT	CASSLGTGATNEKLFF
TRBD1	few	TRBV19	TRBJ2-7	TGTGCCAGTAGACTCGGGACAGGGAGCTCCTACGAGCAGTACTTC	CASRLGTGSSYEQYF
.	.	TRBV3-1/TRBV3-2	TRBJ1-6	TGTGCCAGCAGCCAAGGCGCTTCACCCCTCCACTTT	CASSQGASPLHF
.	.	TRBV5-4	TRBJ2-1	TGTGCCAGCAGTCCCCCTAACGACGGAGGTCTTGAGCAGTTCTTC	CASSPPNDGGLEQFF
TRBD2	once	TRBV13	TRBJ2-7	TGTGCCAGCAGCTTACTTAGGCGACTAGCGGGGATTTCCTACGAGCAGTACTTC	CASSLLRRLAGISYEQYF
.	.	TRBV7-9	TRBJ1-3	TGTGCCAGCAGCGAACAGGGTCCTGGAAACACCATATATTTT	CASSEQGPGNTIYF
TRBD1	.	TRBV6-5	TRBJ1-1	TGTGCCAGCAGGCGGACAGGGCAGGAAGCTTTCTTT	CASRRTGQEAFF
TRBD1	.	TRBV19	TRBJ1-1	TGTGCCAGTAGTCCGGGACAGGGGGCTGAGGCTTTCTTT	CASSPGQGAEAFF
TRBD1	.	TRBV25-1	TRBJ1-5	TGTGCCAGCAGAGCCAGGGGGGAGGGCAATCAGCCCCAGCATTTT	CASRARGEGNQPQHF
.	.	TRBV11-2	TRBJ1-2	TGTGCCAGCAGACAGCGGGCAGGAAACTATGGCTACACCTTC	CASRQRAGNYGYTF
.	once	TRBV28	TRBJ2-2	TGTGCCAGCAGGCGGACAGTGAACACCGGGGAGCTGTTTTTT	CASRRTVNTGELFF
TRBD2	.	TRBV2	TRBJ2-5	TGTGCCAGCAGTCGTCTAGCGGGAGGACGTGAGACCCAGTACTTC	CASSRLAGGRETQYF
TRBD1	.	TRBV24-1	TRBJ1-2	TGTGCCACCAGTACGAAGTCGGACAGGGTCTCGGGCTACACCTTC	CATSTKSDRVSGYTF
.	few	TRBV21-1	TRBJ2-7	TGTGCCAGCAGCAAAAGTCTAAGGAGTAGGAACGAGCAGTACTTC	CASSKSLRSRNEQYF
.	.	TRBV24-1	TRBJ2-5	TGTGCCACCAGTGATTTCTTGGCCCAAGAGACCCAGTACTTC	CATSDFLAQETQYF
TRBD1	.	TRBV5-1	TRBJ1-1	TGCGCCAGCAGCTTGGATGGGACAGGGACCTGGACTGAAGCTTTCTTT	CASSLDGTGTWTEAFF
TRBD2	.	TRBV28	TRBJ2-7	TGTGCCAGCAGTTTACCCAGCGGGGCAGCCTACGAGCAGTACTTC	CASSLPSGAAYEQYF
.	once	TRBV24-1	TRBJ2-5	TGTGCCACCAGTGATTCGGGTCTAGCAGGAGAGACCCAGTACTTC	CATSDSGLAGETQYF
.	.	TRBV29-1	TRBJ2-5	TGCAGCGTTGAGGTCCGGCAAGAGACCCAGTACTTC	CSVEVRQETQYF
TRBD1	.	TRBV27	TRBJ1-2	TGTGCCAGCAGTTTATTTAGGGACAGGGGCAGTGGCTACACCTTC	CASSLFRDRGSGYTF
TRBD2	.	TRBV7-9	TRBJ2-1	TGTGCCAGCAGCGTCGTGGGGAGGGATGAGCAGTTCTTC	CASSVVGRDEQFF
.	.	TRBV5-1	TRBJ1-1	TGCGCCAGCAGCCTGAGTACGGGGGTGAACACTGAAGCTTTCTTT	CASSLSTGVNTEAFF
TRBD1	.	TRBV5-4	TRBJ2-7	TGTGCCAGCAGCTGGGGACAGGGCCCGACCTACGAGCAGTACTTC	CASSWGQGPTYEQYF
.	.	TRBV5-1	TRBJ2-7	TGCGCCAGCAGCTTGGGGCCCGCTTACCGGGACACCCCCTACGAGCAGTACTTC	CASSLGPAYRDTPYEQYF
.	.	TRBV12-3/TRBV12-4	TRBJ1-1	TGTGCCAGCAGTTTAGTAGGAGATGAAGCTTTCTTT	CASSLVGDEAFF
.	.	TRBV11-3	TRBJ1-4	TGTGCCAGCAGCGACCCGGGGGCAACTAATGAAAAACTGTTTTTT	CASSDPGATNEKLFF
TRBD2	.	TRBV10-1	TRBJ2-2	TGCGCCAGCAGTGCCGGGACTAGCGGGTTCACCGGGGAGCTGTTTTTT	CASSAGTSGFTGELFF
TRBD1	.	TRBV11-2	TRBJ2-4	TGTGCCAGCAGCTTCCGAACAGGGGGCTCTGGCATTCAGTACTTC	CASSFRTGGSGIQYF
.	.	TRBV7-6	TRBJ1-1	TGTGCCAGCAGCTTAGATGGCAAAACAGGAAGCCTGAACACTGAAGCTTTCTTT	CASSLDGKTGSLNTEAFF
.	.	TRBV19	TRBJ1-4	TGTGCCAGCGGCAGGGAGGCTAGAAAACTGTTTTTT	CASGREARKLFF